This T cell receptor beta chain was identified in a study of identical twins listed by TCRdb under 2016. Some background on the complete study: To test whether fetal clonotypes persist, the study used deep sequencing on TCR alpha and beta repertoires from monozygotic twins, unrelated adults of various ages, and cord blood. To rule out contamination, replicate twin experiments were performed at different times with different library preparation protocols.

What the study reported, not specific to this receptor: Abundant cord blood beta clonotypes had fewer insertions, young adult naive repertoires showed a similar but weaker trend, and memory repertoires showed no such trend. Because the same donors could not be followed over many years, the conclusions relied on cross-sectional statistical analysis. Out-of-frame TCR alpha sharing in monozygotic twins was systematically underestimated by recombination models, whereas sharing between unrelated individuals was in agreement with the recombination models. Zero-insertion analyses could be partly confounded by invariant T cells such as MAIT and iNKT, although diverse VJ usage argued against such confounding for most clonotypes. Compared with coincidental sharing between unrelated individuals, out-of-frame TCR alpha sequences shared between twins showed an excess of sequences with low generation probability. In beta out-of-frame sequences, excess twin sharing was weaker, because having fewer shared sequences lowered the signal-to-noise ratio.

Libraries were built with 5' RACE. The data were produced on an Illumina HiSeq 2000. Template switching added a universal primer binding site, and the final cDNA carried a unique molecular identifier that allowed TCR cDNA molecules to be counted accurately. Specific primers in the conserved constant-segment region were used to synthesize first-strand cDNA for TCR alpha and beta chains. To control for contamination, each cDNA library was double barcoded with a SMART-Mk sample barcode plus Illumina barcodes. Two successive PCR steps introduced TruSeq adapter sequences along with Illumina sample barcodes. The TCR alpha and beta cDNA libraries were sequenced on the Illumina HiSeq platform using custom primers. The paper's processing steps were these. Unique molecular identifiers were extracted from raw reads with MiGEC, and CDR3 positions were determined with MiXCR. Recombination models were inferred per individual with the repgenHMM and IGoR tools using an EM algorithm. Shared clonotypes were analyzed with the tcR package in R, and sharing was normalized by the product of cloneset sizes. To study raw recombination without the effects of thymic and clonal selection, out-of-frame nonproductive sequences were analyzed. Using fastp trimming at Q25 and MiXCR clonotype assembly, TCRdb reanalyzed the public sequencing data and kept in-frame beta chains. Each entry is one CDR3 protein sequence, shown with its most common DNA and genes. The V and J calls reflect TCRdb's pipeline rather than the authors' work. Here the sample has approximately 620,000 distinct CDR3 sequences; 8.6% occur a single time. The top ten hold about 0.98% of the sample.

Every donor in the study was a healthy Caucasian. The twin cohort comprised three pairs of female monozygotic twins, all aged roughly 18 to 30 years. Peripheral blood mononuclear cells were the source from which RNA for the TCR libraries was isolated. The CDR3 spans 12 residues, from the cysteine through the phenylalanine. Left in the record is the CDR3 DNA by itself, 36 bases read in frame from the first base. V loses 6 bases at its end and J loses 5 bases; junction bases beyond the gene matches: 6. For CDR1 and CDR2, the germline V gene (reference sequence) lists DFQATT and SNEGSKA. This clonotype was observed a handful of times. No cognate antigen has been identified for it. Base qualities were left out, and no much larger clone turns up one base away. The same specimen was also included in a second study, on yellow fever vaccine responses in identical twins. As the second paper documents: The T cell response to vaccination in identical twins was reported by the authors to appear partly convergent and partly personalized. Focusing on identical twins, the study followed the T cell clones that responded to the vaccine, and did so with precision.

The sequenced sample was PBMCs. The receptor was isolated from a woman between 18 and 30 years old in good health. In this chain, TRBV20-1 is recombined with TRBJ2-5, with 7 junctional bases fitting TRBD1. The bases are TGCAGTGCAGAGGCAGGGGGTGAGACCCAGTACTTC. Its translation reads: CSAEAGGETQYF.